Described below is a single T cell receptor (beta chain) sequence and its context. What it binds is not known. Treatment in this sample: 10-day PBMC culture with coronavirus spike peptide pools or control peptides (ViraFEST assay). The unexposed donor's CD4+ T cells were collected before the COVID-19 pandemic (2011-2018). With 9.5 to 10 ug/ml peptide pools and roughly 10 IU/ml IL-2, PBMCs were cultured at about 2 million per well. This specimen belongs to a study of vaccination and CD4 T cells after COVID-19. Study conclusions and caveats: Spike mono-reactivity was the property of 304 of 307 vaccine-specific clones in convalescent patients.

The germline gives CDR1 MNHNS, CDR2 SASEGT. There are 14 residues in the CDR3. Trimming shortened V by 5 bases and J by 3 bases, and 13 bases separated the two germline ends. The Oncomine TCR Beta short-read assay generated sequence data from the DNA of cultured CD4+ T cells. Using its own MiXCR run on the PCR reads, TCRdb lists one record per CDR3 protein. The table includes 5,500 to 7,500 distinct CDR3 sequences, approximately 52% detected once. The TCR originated in a human donor in good health. Material for sequencing was CD4+ T cells from blood, cultured in vitro. This chain joins TRBV6-1 and TRBJ1-1; perhaps TRBD1 as D (5 bases). CDR3 sequence reads: CASSIRGRDTEAFF. For the CDR3, the DNA is TGTGCCAGCAGTATACGGGGCAGGGACACTGAAGCTTTCTTT.